Following are 27 T cell receptor beta chains from one sample sequenced in a study of regulatory dendritic cells for organ transplantation. The protocol was immunoSEQ multiplex PCR, while the TCRdb copy is restricted to in-frame clones and leaves out a portion. The data show about 30,000 clones, 85% to 90% seen once. The sample was naive CD4+ T cells from blood. The subset here: CD45RA+ naive T cells. The receptors originated from a human donor in good health.

The chain employs TRBV5-1 and TRBJ2-1; D perhaps matches TRBD2 (5 bases). Trimming left V 7 bases short and J 8 bases short, with 25 bases between. The CDR3 sequence is 16 residues long. Germline CDR1 SGHRS, CDR2 YFSETQ. CDR3 nucleotide sequence: TGCGCCAGCCTCAAAAGTTCAGGACTCCCCGGTGATGAGCAGTTCTTC. Amino acid sequence: CASLKSSGLPGDEQFF.

CDR3 DNA: TGTGCCAGCAGCCACCTTACAGACCCCGACTATGGCTACACCTTC. This gives the protein CASSHLTDPDYGYTF. The chain is built from TRBV7-6 and TRBJ1-2; D not resolved. Trimming took off 5 bases at V and 3 bases at J, with 16 bases between the two ends. CDR1 is SGHVS, CDR2 FNYEAQ, per germline. The CDR3 covers 15 residues. Looking up the rest from reference TRBV7-6 and TRBJ1-2 gives the full variable domain: GAGVSQSPRYKVTKRGQDVALRCDPISGHVSLYWYRQALGQGPEFLTYFNYEAQQDKSGLPNDRFSAERPEGSISTLTIQRTEQRDSAMYRCASSHLTDPDYGYTFGSGTRLTVV.

This chain links TRBV6-5 with TRBJ1-5; D remains unclear. V lost 5 bases and J lost 3, with 11 bases in between. Germline V CDR1 and CDR2: MNHEY, SVGAGI. The CDR3 length is 14 residues. CDR3: CASSIRVYNQPQHF. The CDR3 DNA reads as TGTGCCAGCAGTATAAGGGTTTACAATCAGCCCCAGCATTTT.

The CDR3, as DNA: TGCAGTGCTAGAGAGGCCTACGAGCAGTACTTC. Protein: CSAREAYEQYF. This chain connects TRBV20-1 to TRBJ2-7; D not certain. The V gene lost 0 bases and the J gene lost 2 bases, with 2 bases spanning the gap. This CDR3 has 11 amino acids. CDR1 is DFQATT and CDR2 is SNEGSKA in the germline V gene (reference sequence).

The chain carries TRBV21-1 and TRBJ2-5; the table's TRBD2 call for D was not verified on the DNA. TRBV21-1 has pseudogene status. This CDR3 is built from 16 residues. The CDR3 reads CASSNREKEVKETQYF. In nucleotides, the CDR3 is TGTGCCAGCAGCAACCGGGAGAAGGAGGTTAAAGAGACCCAGTACTTC.

This clone was seen a single time. The chain combines TRBV15 with TRBJ2-3, with 9 bases identical to TRBD2. Per the germline V gene, CDR1 is LNHNV and CDR2 is YYDKDF (reference sequence). The trim removed 1 base at V and 2 bases at J, leaving 7 bases unmatched. The CDR3 totals 17 residues. The CDR3 DNA reads TGTGCCACCAGCAGAGCCCGAAGCGGGAGGTCCACAGATACGCAGTATTTT. Amino acid sequence: CATSRARSGRSTDTQYF.

About this clone itself: An end of the junction differs from the germline gene, which may be a read error. This rearrangement joins TRBV7-7 to TRBJ2-1; weak D call: TRBD1 (6 bases). The CDR3 totals 13 residues. Germline assignment: CDR1 SSHAT and CDR2 FNYEAQ (reference sequence). This CDR3 reads CASSRDSGQEQFF. CDR3 in DNA: TGTGCTAGCAGCCGCGACTCAGGACAGGAGCAGTTCTTC.

The chain recombines TRBV21-1 with TRBJ1-1. TRBV21-1 constitutes a pseudogene. The CDR3 has 10 residues. The CDR3 sequence is CAPRSTEAFF. CDR3 in DNA: TGTGCCCCACGGAGCACTGAAGCTTTCTTT.

The J gene is TRBJ1-5, the V gene TRBV19; D not resolved. Trimming took off 4 bases at V and 0 bases at J, with 10 bases between the two ends. Germline V CDR1 and CDR2: LNHDA, SQIVND (reference sequence). The CDR3 length is 15 residues. The CDR3 nucleotides read TGTGCCAGTAGTAGTAAACTGGTTAGCAATCAGCCCCAGCATTTT. As protein: CASSSKLVSNQPQHF. The entire variable domain, with the rest obtained from reference TRBV19 and TRBJ1-5, is as follows: DGGITQSPKYLFRKEGQNVTLSCEQNLNHDAMYWYRQDPGQGLRLIYYSQIVNDFQKGDIAEGYSVSREKKESFPLTVTSAQKNPTAFYLCASSSKLVSNQPQHFGDGTRLSIL.

This clone has just one count. V gene TRBV7-8 combines with J gene TRBJ1-1; D remains ambiguous. This CDR3 spans 13 amino acids. The V gene lost 8 bases and the J gene lost 2 bases, with 12 bases spanning the gap. The germline gives CDR1 SGHVS, CDR2 FQNEAQ. CDR3 nucleotides: TGTGCCAGCCGTGCCGCGGTCAACACTGAAGCTTTCTTT. Its protein product is CASRAAVNTEAFF.

The chain couples TRBV27 to TRBJ2-1; TRBD2 aligns across 16 bases. The CDR3 sequence is 20 residues long. The germline V gene has CDR1 MNHEY and CDR2 SMNVEV (reference sequence). Trimming cost V 3 bases and J 7 bases; bases outside gene matches: 15. The CDR3 DNA sequence: TGTGCCAGCAGTTTCCAACCACCCGGGACTAGCGGGGGGGCGTGGAATGAGCAGTTCTTC. As protein: CASSFQPPGTSGGAWNEQFF.

J is TRBJ2-7 and V is TRBV7-2; D is undetermined. The CDR3 has 14 residues. Trimming left V 5 bases short and J 1 base short, with 12 bases between. The germline V gene has CDR1 SGHTA and CDR2 FQGNSA. In DNA form, the CDR3 reads TGTGCCAGCAGCCCCAGGCTGGCATCCTACGAGCAGTACTTC. Its translation is CASSPRLASYEQYF.

This clone was seen more than once but under ten times. The rearrangement joins TRBV6-1 to TRBJ1-1, with unresolved D. The CDR3 extends over 14 amino acids. From germline, CDR1 is MNHNS and CDR2 SASEGT. With 2 bases removed from V and 2 bases from J, the gap between germline ends came to 9 bases. The CDR3 loop reads CASSEFSRNTEAFF. CDR3 in DNA: TGTGCCAGCAGTGAATTCTCGCGCAACACTGAAGCTTTCTTT.

This sequence joins TRBV30 and TRBJ1-2; weak D call: TRBD1 (5 bases). V gave up 8 bases and J gave up 4 bases, with 11 bases separating them. CDR1 and CDR2 from the germline V gene are GTSNPN and SVGIG (reference sequence). The CDR3 length is 11 residues. This chain's CDR3 is CAGFGGYGYTF. In DNA, the CDR3 is TGTGCCGGATTTGGGGGCTATGGCTACACCTTC.

The rearrangement uses TRBV6-4 and TRBJ1-5; D possibly corresponds to TRBD1 (5 bases). Germline loops: CDR1 MRHNA, CDR2 SNTAGT. Trimming took off 6 bases at V and 4 bases at J, with 16 bases between the two ends. The CDR3 runs 15 residues. CDR3 region: CASSPSGGPNQPQHF. CDR3 nucleotide sequence: TGTGCCAGCAGCCCGTCGGGGGGTCCAAATCAGCCCCAGCATTTT.

This clone was counted once. The rearrangement links TRBV27 to TRBJ2-6; the match to TRBD1 covers 7 bases. The CDR3 has 15 residues. CDR1 is MNHEY, CDR2 SMNVEV, per germline (reference sequence). V was pared by 2 bases and J by 2 bases, with 0 bases of the junction left unmatched. CDR3 sequence reads: CASSLTGAGANVLTF. In DNA form, the CDR3 reads TGTGCCAGCAGTTTAACAGGGGCTGGGGCCAACGTCCTGACTTTC.

The count of this clone is one. The chain recombines TRBV7-3 with TRBJ2-3; 7 bases map to TRBD2. CDR1 SGHTA and CDR2 FQGTGA come from the germline V gene. CDR3 length equals 14 residues. V lost 3 bases to trimming and J lost 1 base; unmatched junction nucleotides: 1. The CDR3 nucleotides are TGTGCCAGCAGCTTTGCGGGGGGCACAGATACGCAGTATTTT. Its protein product is CASSFAGGTDTQYF.

The chain combines TRBV4-2 with TRBJ2-3, with D hard to call. This CDR3 spans 15 amino acids. V was shortened by 0 bases and J by 2 bases, with 9 bases between the two germline ends. Per the germline V gene, CDR1 is LGHNA and CDR2 is YNFKEQ. The CDR3 bases are TGTGCCAGCAGCCAAGATTTCGGAGACACAGATACGCAGTATTTT. It is translated as CASSQDFGDTDTQYF.

The chain joins TRBV19 to TRBJ1-2; perhaps TRBD1 as D (5 bases). The germline V gene encodes CDR1 LNHDA and CDR2 SQIVND (reference sequence). The ends were cut back, 2 bases at V and 5 bases at J, with 9 bases in the middle. This CDR3 comprises 13 residues. The CDR3 DNA reads TGTGCCAGTAGTATAAGGGGCCCTTATGGCTACACCTTC. It encodes CASSIRGPYGYTF.

This clone was detected once. The chain joins TRBV18 to TRBJ2-7; 8 nucleotides agree with TRBD1. The CDR3 extends over 14 amino acids. After removal of 6 bases from V and 5 bases from J, the junction contained 9 bases not matched to a gene. CDR1 and CDR2 from the germline V gene are KGHSH and LQKENI. The chain's CDR3 is CASSRSTGADEQYF. The CDR3 coding sequence is TGTGCCAGCTCGCGCTCGACAGGGGCCGACGAGCAGTACTTC.

This sequence joins TRBV4-1 and TRBJ2-5; 10 bases fit TRBD2. Losses at the gene ends were 4 bases for V and 14 bases for J; bases not matched to a gene: 13. CDR3 length equals 14 residues. Germline V gene data show CDR1 as MGHRA and CDR2 as YSYEKL. The chain's CDR3 is CASSLTGTSAVVYF. The CDR3, as DNA: TGCGCCAGCAGCCTTACCGGGACTAGCGCCGTCGTATACTTC.

The rearrangement uses TRBV12-2 and TRBJ1-1; TRBD1 is the table's D call and was not checked against the DNA. TRBV12-2 is a documented pseudogene. CDR3 length equals 13 residues. The CDR3 here is CASRFRGITEAFF. The CDR3 DNA reads TGTGCAAGTCGCTTTAGGGGTATCACTGAAGCTTTCTTT.

The gene calls are TRBV7-9 and TRBJ2-3; 8 nucleotides line up with TRBD2. V dropped 5 bases and J dropped 4; count of bases not matched to a gene: 11. The CDR3 length is 16 residues. Germline assignment: CDR1 SEHNR and CDR2 FQNEAQ (reference sequence). CDR3 nucleotide sequence: TGTGCCAGCAGCCCCGGGGGGGGAAGAGGGCCAGATACGCAGTATTTT. It codes for CASSPGGGRGPDTQYF.

The chain joins TRBV5-5 to TRBJ1-3, with D maybe TRBD1 (5 bases). This CDR3 has 18 residues. CDR1 and CDR2 (germline): SGHKS, YYEKEE (reference sequence). V lost 4 bases to trimming and J lost 0 bases, with 20 bases between them. CDR3 coding DNA: TGTGCCAGCAGCCACGGGACCCAAATGGCTTACTCTGGAAACACCATATATTTT. Translating it yields CASSHGTQMAYSGNTIYF.

The chain has TRBV7-2 and TRBJ2-3; 13 nucleotides line up with TRBD2. Per the germline V gene, CDR1 is SGHTA and CDR2 is FQGNSA. Trimming at V came to 4 bases and at J to 7 bases, leaving 8 bases not matched to a gene. The CDR3 runs 16 residues. CDR3 residues: CASSSTGTSGTNTQYF. The CDR3 bases are TGTGCCAGCAGCTCTACCGGGACTAGCGGGACCAATACGCAGTATTTT.

This clone was found once. V gene TRBV6-6 combines with J gene TRBJ2-5; 10 bases match TRBD1. CDR3 length: 15 residues. The V gene's germline CDR1 is MNHNY and CDR2 SVGAGI (reference sequence). Trimming at V came to 7 bases and at J to 4 bases, leaving 9 bases not matched to a gene. The CDR3 nucleotides are TGTGCCAGCACTCCGGGACAGGGGACGTCAGAGACCCAGTACTTC. This translates into CASTPGQGTSETQYF.

Only a few counts were recorded for this clone. This chain connects TRBV7-2 to TRBJ1-5; no reliable D call. V lost 2 bases to trimming and J lost 8 bases, with 10 bases between them. The CDR3 consists of 13 residues. CDR1 and CDR2 (germline): SGHTA, FQGNSA. The CDR3 nucleotides are TGTGCCAGCAGCTTATCTAATGTTGAGCCCCAGCATTTT. Protein product: CASSLSNVEPQHF.